The next 3 T cell receptor beta chains were all read from a single sample in a study of blood T cell repertoires in COVID-19. Profiling relied on immunoSEQ multiplex PCR, and the TCRdb table lists in-frame clones only, not all of them. Of approximately 300,000 clones listed, about 82% are singletons. The source material was peripheral blood. The receptors derive from a woman between 50 and 59 years old with active or convalescent COVID-19.

V gene TRBV29-1 combines with J gene TRBJ1-1, with D possibly being TRBD1 (6 bases). Trimming shortened V by 8 bases and J by 1 base, and 11 bases separated the two germline ends. The germline gives CDR1 SQVTM, CDR2 ANQGSEA. The CDR3 covers 12 residues. CDR3 in DNA: TGCAGCATCAACAGGGAGAACACTGAAGCTTTCTTT. As protein: CSINRENTEAFF.

The rearrangement uses TRBV15 and TRBJ1-6; D is unclear. This CDR3 contains 16 residues. Germline V gene lookup returns CDR1 LNHNV and CDR2 YYDKDF (reference sequence). V gave up 0 bases and J gave up 5 bases, with 11 bases separating them. The CDR3, as DNA: TGTGCCACCAGCAGAGATGGTGTGACAAATAATTCACCCCTCCACTTT. Residues: CATSRDGVTNNSPLHF.

The J gene is TRBJ2-7, the V gene TRBV4-1; 9 bases are shared with TRBD2. V shed 1 base and J 3 bases; nucleotides not matched to a gene: 7. The CDR3 consists of 16 residues. Germline V gives CDR1 MGHRA, CDR2 YSYEKL. CDR3 nucleotides: TGCGCCAGCAGCCAAGTGGGGCGGGAGGGCCTCTACGAGCAGTACTTC. The encoded protein is CASSQVGREGLYEQYF.